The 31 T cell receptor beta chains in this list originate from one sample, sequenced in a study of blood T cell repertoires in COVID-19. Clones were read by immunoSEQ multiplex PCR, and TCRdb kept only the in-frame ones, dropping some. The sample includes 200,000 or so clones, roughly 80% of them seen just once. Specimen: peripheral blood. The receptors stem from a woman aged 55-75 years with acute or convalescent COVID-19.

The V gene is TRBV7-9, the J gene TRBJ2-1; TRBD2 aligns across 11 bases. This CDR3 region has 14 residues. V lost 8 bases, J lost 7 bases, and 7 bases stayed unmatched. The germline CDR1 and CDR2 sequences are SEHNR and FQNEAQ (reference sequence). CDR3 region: CASGIAGGPNEQFF. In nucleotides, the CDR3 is TGTGCCAGCGGGATAGCGGGGGGGCCTAATGAGCAGTTCTTC.

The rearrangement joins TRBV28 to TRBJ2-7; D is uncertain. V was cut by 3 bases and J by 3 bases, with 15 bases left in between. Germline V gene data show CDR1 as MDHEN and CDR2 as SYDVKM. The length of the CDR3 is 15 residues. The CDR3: CASSLWQKSYYEQYF. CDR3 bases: TGTGCCAGCAGTTTGTGGCAGAAAAGTTACTACGAGCAGTACTTC.

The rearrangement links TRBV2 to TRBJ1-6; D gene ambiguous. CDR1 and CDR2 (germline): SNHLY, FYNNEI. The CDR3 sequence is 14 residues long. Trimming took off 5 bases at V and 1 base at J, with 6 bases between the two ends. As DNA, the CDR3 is TGTGCCAGCAGTATGAGATCCTATAATTCACCCCTCCACTTT. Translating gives CASSMRSYNSPLHF.

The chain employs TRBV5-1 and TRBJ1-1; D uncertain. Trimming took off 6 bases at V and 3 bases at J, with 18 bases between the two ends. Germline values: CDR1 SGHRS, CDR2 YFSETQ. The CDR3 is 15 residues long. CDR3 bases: TGCGCCAGCAATAGTCGGGGATTCGCGGACACTGAAGCTTTCTTT. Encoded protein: CASNSRGFADTEAFF.

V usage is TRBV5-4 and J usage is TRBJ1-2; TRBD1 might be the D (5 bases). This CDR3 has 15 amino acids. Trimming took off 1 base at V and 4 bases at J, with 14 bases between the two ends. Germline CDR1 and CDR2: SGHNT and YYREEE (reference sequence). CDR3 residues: CASSLNRNVPYGYTF. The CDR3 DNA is TGTGCCAGCAGCTTGAACAGGAATGTTCCCTATGGCTACACCTTC.

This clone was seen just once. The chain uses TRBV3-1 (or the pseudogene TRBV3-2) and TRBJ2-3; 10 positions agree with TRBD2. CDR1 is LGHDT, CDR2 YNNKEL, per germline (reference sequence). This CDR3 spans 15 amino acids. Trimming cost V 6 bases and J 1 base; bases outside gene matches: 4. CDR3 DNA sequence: TGTGCCAGCAGTCCTGGGACTAGCGGCACAGATACGCAGTATTTT. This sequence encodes CASSPGTSGTDTQYF.

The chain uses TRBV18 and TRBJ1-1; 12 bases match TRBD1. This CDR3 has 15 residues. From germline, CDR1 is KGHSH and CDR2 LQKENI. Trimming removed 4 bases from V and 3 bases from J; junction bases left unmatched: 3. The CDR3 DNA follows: TGTGCCAGCTCACGGGGACAGGGGGCGTACACTGAAGCTTTCTTT. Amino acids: CASSRGQGAYTEAFF.

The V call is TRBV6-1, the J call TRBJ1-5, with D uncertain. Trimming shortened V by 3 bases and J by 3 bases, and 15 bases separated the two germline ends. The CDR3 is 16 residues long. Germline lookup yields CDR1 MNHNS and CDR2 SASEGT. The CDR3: CASSDNLRTINQPQHF. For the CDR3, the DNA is TGTGCCAGCAGTGATAATCTACGAACGATCAATCAGCCCCAGCATTTT.

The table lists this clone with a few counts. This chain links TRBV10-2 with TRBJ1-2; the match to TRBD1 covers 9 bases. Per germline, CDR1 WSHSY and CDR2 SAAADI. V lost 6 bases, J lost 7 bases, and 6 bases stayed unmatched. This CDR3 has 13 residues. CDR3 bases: TGCGCCAGCAGAGCTGGGACAGGGAGTGGCTACACCTTC. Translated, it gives CASRAGTGSGYTF.

The CDR3 bases are TGTGCCAGCAGCCCGGGGGCGAACACCGGGGAGCTGTTTTTT. Protein sequence: CASSPGANTGELFF. The chain is built from TRBV11-3 and TRBJ2-2, with D maybe TRBD2 (6 bases). This CDR3 is 14 amino acids long. The germline V and J ends were trimmed by 5 bases and 0 bases, with 7 bases remaining between them. CDR1 is SGHNT, CDR2 YENEEA, per germline. The whole variable domain, remainder taken from reference TRBV11-3 and TRBJ2-2, is EAGVVQSPRYKIIEKKQPVAFWCNPISGHNTLYWYLQNLGQGPELLIRYENEEAVDDSQLPKDRFSAERLKGVDSTLKIQPAELGDSAVYLCASSPGANTGELFFGEGSRLTVL.

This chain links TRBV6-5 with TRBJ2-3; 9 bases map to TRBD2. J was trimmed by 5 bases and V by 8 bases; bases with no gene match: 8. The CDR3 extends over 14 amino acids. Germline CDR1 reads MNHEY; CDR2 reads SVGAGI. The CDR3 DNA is TGTGCCAGCCGTTTGCGGGGGGGCCTAGATACGCAGTATTTT. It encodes CASRLRGGLDTQYF.

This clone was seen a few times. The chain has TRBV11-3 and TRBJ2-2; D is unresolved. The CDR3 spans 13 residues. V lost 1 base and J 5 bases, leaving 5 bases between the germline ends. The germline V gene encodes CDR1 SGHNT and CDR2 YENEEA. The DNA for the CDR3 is TGTGCCAGCAGCTTAGCCCCTACCGGGGAGCTGTTTTTT. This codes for CASSLAPTGELFF.

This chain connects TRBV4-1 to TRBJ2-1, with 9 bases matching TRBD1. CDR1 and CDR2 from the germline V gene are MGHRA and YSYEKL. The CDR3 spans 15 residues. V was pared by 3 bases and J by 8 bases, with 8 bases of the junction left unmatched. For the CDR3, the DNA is TGCGCCAGCAGCCAGGGACAGGGCAGGGGCGATGAGCAGTTCTTC. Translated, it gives CASSQGQGRGDEQFF.

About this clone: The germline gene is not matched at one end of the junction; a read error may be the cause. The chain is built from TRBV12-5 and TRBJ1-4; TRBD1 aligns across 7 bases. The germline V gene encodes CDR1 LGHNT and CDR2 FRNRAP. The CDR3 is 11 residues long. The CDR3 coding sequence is TGTGCTAGTTCGTTCGGCAGGGGGATGGTTTTT. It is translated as CASSFGRGMVF.

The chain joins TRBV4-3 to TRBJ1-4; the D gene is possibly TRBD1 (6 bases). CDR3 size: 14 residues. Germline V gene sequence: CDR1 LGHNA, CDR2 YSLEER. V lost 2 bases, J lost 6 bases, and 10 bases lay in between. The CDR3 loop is CASSQRGGDEKLFF. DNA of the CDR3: TGCGCCAGCAGCCAAAGAGGGGGGGATGAAAAACTGTTTTTT.

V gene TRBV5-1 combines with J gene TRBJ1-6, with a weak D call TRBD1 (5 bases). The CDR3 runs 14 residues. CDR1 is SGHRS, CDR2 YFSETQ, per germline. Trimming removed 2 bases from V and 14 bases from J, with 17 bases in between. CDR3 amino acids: CASSFGSGAFTLHF. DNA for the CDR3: TGCGCCAGCAGCTTCGGTTCTGGGGCCTTTACCCTCCACTTT.

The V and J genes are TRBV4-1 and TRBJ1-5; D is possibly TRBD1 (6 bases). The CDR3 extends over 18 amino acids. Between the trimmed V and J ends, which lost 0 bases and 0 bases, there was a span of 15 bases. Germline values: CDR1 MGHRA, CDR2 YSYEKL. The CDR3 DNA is TGCGCCAGCAGCCAAGATTGGACCGGGACAAATAGCAATCAGCCCCAGCATTTT. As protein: CASSQDWTGTNSNQPQHF.

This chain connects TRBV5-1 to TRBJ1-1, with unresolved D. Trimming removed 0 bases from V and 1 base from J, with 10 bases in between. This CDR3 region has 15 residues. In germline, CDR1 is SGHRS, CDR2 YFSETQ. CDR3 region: CASSLGAGSNTEAFF. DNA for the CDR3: TGCGCCAGCAGCTTGGGGGCAGGATCGAACACTGAAGCTTTCTTT.

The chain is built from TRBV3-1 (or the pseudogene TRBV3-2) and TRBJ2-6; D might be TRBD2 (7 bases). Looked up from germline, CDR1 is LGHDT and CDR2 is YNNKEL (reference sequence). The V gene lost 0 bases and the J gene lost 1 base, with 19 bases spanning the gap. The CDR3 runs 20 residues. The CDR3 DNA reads TGTGCCAGCAGCCAAGAGGGGGGGCGCGTAATATTGTCTGGGGCCAACGTCCTGACTTTC. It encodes CASSQEGGRVILSGANVLTF.

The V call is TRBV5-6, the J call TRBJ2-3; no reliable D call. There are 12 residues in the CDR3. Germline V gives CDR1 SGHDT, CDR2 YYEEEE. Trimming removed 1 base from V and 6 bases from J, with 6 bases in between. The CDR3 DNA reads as TGTGCCAGCAGCTTGACACAGGATACGCAGTATTTT. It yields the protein CASSLTQDTQYF. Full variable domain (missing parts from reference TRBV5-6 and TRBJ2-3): DAGVTQSPTHLIKTRGQQVTLRCSPKSGHDTVSWYQQALGQGPQFIFQYYEEEERQRGNFPDRFSGHQFPNYSSELNVNALLLGDSALYLCASSLTQDTQYFGPGTRLTVL.

The CDR3 sequence is CASSVGFKAAGDTEAFF. CDR3 bases: TGTGCCAGCAGCGTAGGATTTAAGGCAGCGGGAGACACTGAAGCTTTCTTT. The rearrangement links TRBV9 to TRBJ1-1; D is ambiguous. CDR1 is SGDLS, CDR2 YYNGEE, per germline. Deletions cut 0 bases from V and 3 bases from J, with 18 bases between. The CDR3 is 17 amino acids.

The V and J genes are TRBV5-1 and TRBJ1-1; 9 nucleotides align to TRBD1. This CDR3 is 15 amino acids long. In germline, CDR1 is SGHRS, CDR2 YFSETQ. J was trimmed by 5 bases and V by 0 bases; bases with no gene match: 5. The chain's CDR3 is CASSLAGTGITEAFF. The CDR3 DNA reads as TGCGCCAGCAGCTTGGCCGGGACAGGGATTACTGAAGCTTTCTTT.

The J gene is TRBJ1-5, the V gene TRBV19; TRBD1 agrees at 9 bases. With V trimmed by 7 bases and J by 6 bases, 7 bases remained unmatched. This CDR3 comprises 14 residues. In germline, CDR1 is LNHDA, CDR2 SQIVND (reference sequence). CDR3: CASKRDRDGQPQHF. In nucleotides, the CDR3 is TGTGCCAGTAAAAGGGACAGGGATGGTCAGCCCCAGCATTTT.

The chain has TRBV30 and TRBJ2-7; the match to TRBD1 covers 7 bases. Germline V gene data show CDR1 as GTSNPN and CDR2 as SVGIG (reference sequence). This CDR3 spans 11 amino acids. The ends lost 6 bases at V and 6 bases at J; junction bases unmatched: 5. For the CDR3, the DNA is TGTGCCTGTATCACAGGGGCCGAGCAGTACTTC. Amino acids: CACITGAEQYF.

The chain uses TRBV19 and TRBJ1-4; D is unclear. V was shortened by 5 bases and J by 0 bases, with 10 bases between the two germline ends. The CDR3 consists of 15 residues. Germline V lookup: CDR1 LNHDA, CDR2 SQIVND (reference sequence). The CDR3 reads CASSPTGATNEKLFF. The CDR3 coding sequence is TGTGCCAGTAGTCCCACGGGAGCAACTAATGAAAAACTGTTTTTT.

The CDR3 loop is CASRPLGGQNTEAFF. CDR3 DNA sequence: TGTGCCAGCAGGCCCCTGGGGGGTCAGAACACTGAAGCTTTCTTT. This chain uses TRBV6-5 with TRBJ1-1, with D perhaps TRBD1 (5 bases). There are 15 residues in the CDR3. Deletions cut 6 bases from V and 1 base from J, with 15 bases between. Germline V lookup: CDR1 MNHEY, CDR2 SVGAGI.

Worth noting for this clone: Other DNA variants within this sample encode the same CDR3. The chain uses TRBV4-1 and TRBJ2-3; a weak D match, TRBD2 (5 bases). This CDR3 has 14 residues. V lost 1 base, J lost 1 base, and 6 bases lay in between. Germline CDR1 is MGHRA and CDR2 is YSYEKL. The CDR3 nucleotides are TGCGCCAGCAGCCAAGGGACTGGCACAGATACGCAGTATTTT. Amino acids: CASSQGTGTDTQYF.

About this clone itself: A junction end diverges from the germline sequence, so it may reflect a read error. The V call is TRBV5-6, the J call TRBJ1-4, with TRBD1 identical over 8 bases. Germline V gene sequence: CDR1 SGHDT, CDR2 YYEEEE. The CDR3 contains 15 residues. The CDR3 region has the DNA TGTGCCAGCAGCTTGTACGGGGCAGGGGGCGAAAAATTGTTTTTT. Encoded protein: CASSLYGAGGEKLFF.

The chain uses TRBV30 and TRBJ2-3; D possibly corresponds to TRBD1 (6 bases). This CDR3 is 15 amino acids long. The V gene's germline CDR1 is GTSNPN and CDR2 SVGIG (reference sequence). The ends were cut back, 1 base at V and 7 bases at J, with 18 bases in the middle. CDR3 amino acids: CAWSGRGFSHYTQYF. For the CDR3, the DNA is TGTGCCTGGAGTGGCAGGGGCTTTTCCCATTATACGCAGTATTTT.

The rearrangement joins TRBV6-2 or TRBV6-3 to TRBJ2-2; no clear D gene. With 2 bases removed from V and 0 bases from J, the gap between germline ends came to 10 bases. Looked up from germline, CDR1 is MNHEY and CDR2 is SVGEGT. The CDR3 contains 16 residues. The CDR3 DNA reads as TGTGCCAGCAGTTACCCCCTGGCGGCGAACACCGGGGAGCTGTTTTTT. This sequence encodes CASSYPLAANTGELFF.

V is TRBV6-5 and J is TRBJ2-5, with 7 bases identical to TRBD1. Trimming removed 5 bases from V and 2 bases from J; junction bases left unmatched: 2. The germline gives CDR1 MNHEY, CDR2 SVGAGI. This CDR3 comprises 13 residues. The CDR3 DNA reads TGTGCCAGCAGTAGGGGGCGTCAAGAGACCCAGTACTTC. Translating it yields CASSRGRQETQYF.